A single sample is the source of the 13 T cell receptor beta chains below, sequenced in a study of T cells expressing NK-cell markers. TCRdb re-called the 5' RACE reads and gives one entry per CDR3 protein, without DNA. The ten most abundant clones cover about 4% of a sample with 300,000 or so distinct CDR3 sequences. The sample comprised blood T cells: a sorted CD56 or NKG2C T cell subset, CD4+ or CD8+ T cells, or bulk PBMC T cells (not recorded which). These receptors were collected from a woman aged 18-69 years in good health.

The CDR3 sequence: CAWSRRGDNIQYF. The V call is TRBV30, the J call TRBJ2-4; TCRdb's D call of TRBD1 is untestable without DNA. The CDR3 has 13 amino acids. Germline CDR1 reads GTSNPN; CDR2 reads SVGIG (reference sequence). Based on the CDR3 plus reference TRBV30 and TRBJ2-4, the full variable domain is SQTIHQWPATLVQPVGSPLSLECTVEGTSNPNLYWYRQAAGRGLQLLFYSVGIGQISSEVPQNLSASRPQDRQFILSSKKLLLSDSGFYLCAWSRRGDNIQYFGAGTRLSVL.

The chain couples TRBV11-2 to TRBJ1-4; TCRdb indicates TRBD1, and absent DNA this call remains unverified. CDR3 length: 14 residues. Germline V lookup: CDR1 SGHAT, CDR2 FQNNGV. CDR3 in amino acids: CASRLSGGDEKLFF. Full variable domain (rest looked up from reference TRBV11-2 and TRBJ1-4): EAGVAQSPRYKIIEKRQSVAFWCNPISGHATLYWYQQILGQGPKLLIQFQNNGVVDDSQLPKDRFSAERLKGVDSTLKIQPAKLEDSAVYLCASRLSGGDEKLFFGSGTQLSVL.

The gene calls are TRBV12-3 or TRBV12-4 and TRBJ2-3; TCRdb's D call of TRBD1 is untestable without DNA. The CDR3 contains 16 residues. The CDR3 sequence: CASSKRGGLSTDTQYF.

The chain combines TRBV6-5 with TRBJ1-1. The CDR3 is 13 residues long. Per the germline V gene, CDR1 is MNHEY and CDR2 is SVGAGI. Here the CDR3 reads CASSLPGSTEAFF.

The V and J genes are TRBV29-1 and TRBJ2-5; TCRdb names TRBD1, which stays unverified in the absence of DNA. The CDR3 extends over 16 amino acids. Per the germline V gene, CDR1 is SQVTM and CDR2 is ANQGSEA. The CDR3: CSATGGAPGAQETQYF.

The chain has TRBV7-9 and TRBJ1-1; TCRdb lists TRBD1, though no DNA is available to test this call. Germline V gene lookup returns CDR1 SEHNR and CDR2 FQNEAQ (reference sequence). The CDR3 length is 12 residues. The CDR3: CASSLETAKAFF.

This rearrangement joins TRBV3-1 to TRBJ2-5; the D call of TRBD1 rests on TCRdb alone, since no DNA is present to check it. Germline V CDR1 and CDR2: LGHDT, YNNKEL (reference sequence). The CDR3 spans 14 residues. CDR3 in amino acids: CASSQNRARETQYF.

The rearrangement joins TRBV20-1 to TRBJ1-5. Germline CDR1 is DFQATT and CDR2 is SNEGSKA (reference sequence). This CDR3 region has 14 residues. The CDR3 sequence: CSARTEYSNQPQHF.

This chain connects TRBV5-1 to TRBJ2-1; with no DNA, the TCRdb D assignment of TRBD1 cannot be verified. Germline CDR1 reads SGHRS; CDR2 reads YFSETQ. The CDR3 runs 14 residues. CDR3: CASSLGQGANEQFF.

The V and J genes are TRBV24-1 and TRBJ1-2; TCRdb lists TRBD1, though no DNA is available to test this call. Germline values: CDR1 KGHDR, CDR2 SFDVKD. The CDR3 contains 16 residues. The CDR3 reads CATSARTGEGGYGYTF.

The chain has TRBV3-1 and TRBJ2-1; checking the TCRdb D call of TRBD2 is not possible without DNA. CDR1 LGHDT and CDR2 YNNKEL come from the germline V gene (reference sequence). The CDR3 extends over 15 amino acids. The CDR3 reads CASSQGLASDPDGFF.

The chain employs TRBV29-1 and TRBJ2-1. CDR1 is SQVTM, CDR2 ANQGSEA, per germline. This CDR3 contains 14 residues. The CDR3 is CSVGIGWLGNEQFF.

The chain has TRBV12-3 or TRBV12-4 and TRBJ2-2; TCRdb's D call of TRBD2 is untestable without DNA. This CDR3 is 15 amino acids long. The CDR3 here is CASSLLAGVPGELFF.